The rows below give T cell receptor beta chains drawn from one sample of a study of blood T cell repertoires in COVID-19. The table came from immunoSEQ multiplex PCR; TCRdb's copy has only in-frame clones and leaves some out. The sample contains roughly 190,000 clones, over 80% of which appear only once. The sequenced sample was peripheral blood. The receptors derive from a woman aged 55-69 years with COVID-19, enrolled during active disease. Each CDR3 is given with its conserved first and last residue. Each record gives: CDR3 DNA, CDR3 protein, clone size, V gene, D gene, J gene. A D gene is named only where the DNA matches it firmly. Size is omitted from some rows. Given values are once, few, many or a class for expanded clones.

TGTGCCAGCAGAGCTGGGACAGGGAGGGGGAACACTGAAGCTTTCTTT,CASRAGTGRGNTEAFF,NA,TRBV2,TRBD1,TRBJ1-1
TGTGCCATCAGTGATCCCAACAGAAGCACAGATACGCAGTATTTT,CAISDPNRSTDTQYF,NA,TRBV10-3,NA,TRBJ2-3
TGTGCCTGGAGTAGCCAGGGTCCCGTCAGCAATCAGCCCCAGCATTTT,CAWSSQGPVSNQPQHF,NA,TRBV30,NA,TRBJ1-5
TGTGCCACCTGTTCCGCCGGGACAGGGACCGGGGAGCTGTTTTTT,CATCSAGTGTGELFF,NA,TRBV24-1,TRBD1,TRBJ2-2
TGTGCCAGCAGCTTAGACCGAGCGGGAGGGTCGGGTGAGCAGTTCTTC,CASSLDRAGGSGEQFF,NA,TRBV7-2,TRBD2,TRBJ2-1
TGCGCCAGCAGCAAGGACAGCGCCACAGATACGCAGTATTTT,CASSKDSATDTQYF,NA,TRBV5-1,NA,TRBJ2-3
TGTGCCAGCTCACGCCGGGACAGGGATCCGCCCCAGCATTTT,CASSRRDRDPPQHF,NA,TRBV18,TRBD1,TRBJ1-5
TGTGCCAGCAGAGGGCTAGCCACAGATACGCAGTATTTT,CASRGLATDTQYF,NA,TRBV6-5,NA,TRBJ2-3
TGTGCCAGCAGCGGAGGTGGACAGGGGCCTACTAACTATGGCTACACCTTC,CASSGGGQGPTNYGYTF,NA,TRBV5-4,TRBD1,TRBJ1-2
TGTGCCAGCAGCGTAGGCGGCGGGGGGCCCGTAAAACTGTTTTTT,CASSVGGGGPVKLFF,NA,TRBV9,NA,TRBJ1-4
TGTGCCAGCAGCCAAAAGGGACTAGGGGGCGGGAATTCACCCCTCCACTTT,CASSQKGLGGGNSPLHF,few,TRBV3-1/TRBV3-2,TRBD1,TRBJ1-6
TGTGCCAGCAGCTTCGCACAGGGGGGTCAGCCCCAGCATTTT,CASSFAQGGQPQHF,NA,TRBV5-5,TRBD1,TRBJ1-5
TGCAGTGCTAGTCAGCTAGCGGGGGGGGGTACAGATACGCAGTATTTT,CSASQLAGGGTDTQYF,NA,TRBV20-1,TRBD2,TRBJ2-3
TGTGCCAGCAGCTTAGGGCCAAACAATGAGCAGTTCTTC,CASSLGPNNEQFF,NA,TRBV7-2,NA,TRBJ2-1
TGTGCCAGCAGCGTAGAGTTGAGGGGGCGGGGATACAATGAGCAGTTCTTC,CASSVELRGRGYNEQFF,once,TRBV9,NA,TRBJ2-1
TGTGCCAGCAGCTTAGACGCTAGCGGGGGTCAAGAGACCCAGTACTTC,CASSLDASGGQETQYF,NA,TRBV7-9,TRBD2,TRBJ2-5
TGTGCCAGTAAGGGACAGGGTATTAGTAAACAGCCCCAGCATTTT,CASKGQGISKQPQHF,NA,TRBV6-6,TRBD1,TRBJ1-5
TGTGCCAGTAGTATTCTCGGGTCCGCGAACACCGGGGAGCTGTTTTTT,CASSILGSANTGELFF,NA,TRBV19,NA,TRBJ2-2
TGTGCCAGCAGCAAAGGGACTAGCGGGGGGGCGAACACCGGGGAGCTGTTTTTT,CASSKGTSGGANTGELFF,NA,TRBV21-1,NA,TRBJ2-2
TGTGCCAGCAGCTTAGATCAGGCGAACACCGGGGAGCTGTTTTTT,CASSLDQANTGELFF,NA,TRBV7-2,NA,TRBJ2-2
TGTGCCAGCAGTTACGGGGAGCATTCACCCCTCCACTTT,CASSYGEHSPLHF,NA,TRBV6-6,NA,TRBJ1-6
TGTGCCAGCAGCTTGAGCGGGAGGGCGGGTGAGCAGTTCTTC,CASSLSGRAGEQFF,NA,TRBV5-4,TRBD2,TRBJ2-1
TGTGCCAGCAGCTTAGGACAGGGGGTTTATCAGCCCCAGCATTTT,CASSLGQGVYQPQHF,NA,TRBV7-2,TRBD1,TRBJ1-5
TGTGCCAGCAGCCTAGCGGCGGGAGGACATAATGAGCAGTTCTTC,CASSLAAGGHNEQFF,NA,TRBV7-3,TRBD2,TRBJ2-1
TGTGCCAGTCGCCGCCGGGGGTTCCGGGGATCGGCAGATACGCAGTATTTT,CASRRRGFRGSADTQYF,NA,TRBV19,NA,TRBJ2-3
TGTGCCAGCAGTGAAGTTTCAGTCCGTACCCTTTATGGCTACACCTTC,CASSEVSVRTLYGYTF,NA,TRBV6-1,NA,TRBJ1-2
TGTGCCAGCCGGACAGGGACTCAGCCCCAGCATTTT,CASRTGTQPQHF,NA,TRBV19,TRBD1,TRBJ1-5
TGTGCCAGCAGCTTGGCAGGAGGGGTGAACACTGAAGCTTTCTTT,CASSLAGGVNTEAFF,NA,TRBV5-5,NA,TRBJ1-1
TGTGCCAGTAGTAATCCAGGGGACCAAGAGACCCAGTACTTC,CASSNPGDQETQYF,NA,TRBV19,NA,TRBJ2-5
TGTGCCAGCAGCTTGGGGGACAGGGGGGACAATCAGCCCCAGCATTTT,CASSLGDRGDNQPQHF,NA,TRBV5-8,TRBD1,TRBJ1-5
TGTGCCAGTAGTTACCAGGGAAGCAATCAGCCCCAGCATTTT,CASSYQGSNQPQHF,NA,TRBV19,NA,TRBJ1-5
TGTGCCAGCTCACCCCAGGACAGCGCCCTTAATGAAAAACTGTTTTTT,CASSPQDSALNEKLFF,NA,TRBV18,NA,TRBJ1-4
TGTGCCATCACACGAGACTGGAACACTGAAGCTTTCTTT,CAITRDWNTEAFF,NA,TRBV10-3,NA,TRBJ1-1
TGTGCCAGCAGCCAAGATAGGGGAAGAGGAGCCAAAAACATTCAGTACTTC,CASSQDRGRGAKNIQYF,NA,TRBV3-1/TRBV3-2,NA,TRBJ2-4
TGCAGTGCCGAGAGCGTTAACGAGCAGTACTTC,CSAESVNEQYF,NA,TRBV20-1,NA,TRBJ2-7
TGTGCCAGTAGTATCCAAGCCGAAAACATTCAGTACTTC,CASSIQAENIQYF,NA,TRBV19,NA,TRBJ2-4
TGTGCCAGCAGTTCTAGAAGAAGGAAGAATTCACCCCTCCACTTT,CASSSRRRKNSPLHF,NA,TRBV28,NA,TRBJ1-6
TGCGCCAGCAGCCCGAACCTGGGGCAGCCGAACACTGAAGCTTTCTTT,CASSPNLGQPNTEAFF,NA,TRBV5-1,NA,TRBJ1-1
TGTGCCAGCACCCTTCCCCCCTATGGCTACACCTTC,CASTLPPYGYTF,NA,TRBV28,NA,TRBJ1-2
TGTGCCAGTAGTATTCTAGACTACGGGGATACGCAGTATTTT,CASSILDYGDTQYF,NA,TRBV19,NA,TRBJ2-3
TGTGCCAGCAGCTCGGGGGGGGCAGGCGCCTACAATGAGCAGTTCTTC,CASSSGGAGAYNEQFF,NA,TRBV11-3,TRBD2,TRBJ2-1
TGCGCCAGCAGCAGACAGGGGGCGTTGGAAAAACTGTTTTTT,CASSRQGALEKLFF,NA,TRBV5-1,TRBD1,TRBJ1-4
TGTGCCAGCAGCCAAGCTGCGTCCGCGTACGAGCAGTACTTC,CASSQAASAYEQYF,NA,TRBV4-2,NA,TRBJ2-7
TGTGCCAGCAGTTTATCGTCAGATAATGAAAAACTGTTTTTT,CASSLSSDNEKLFF,NA,TRBV27,NA,TRBJ1-4
TGTGCCAGCAGTGAGGCCAACGGGGATCAGCCCCAGCATTTT,CASSEANGDQPQHF,NA,TRBV6-1,NA,TRBJ1-5
TGTGCCAGCAGCTTAGCGGGCTCTGGAAACACCATATATTTT,CASSLAGSGNTIYF,NA,TRBV11-2,NA,TRBJ1-3
TGCGCCAGCAGCTTGGATGGACAAGCCCCCTATGGCTACACCTTC,CASSLDGQAPYGYTF,NA,TRBV5-1,NA,TRBJ1-2
TGTGCCAGTAGTAGGGACAGGGGCTACGAGCAGTACTTC,CASSRDRGYEQYF,NA,TRBV19,TRBD1,TRBJ2-7
TGTGCCAGCAGCGCCGGGTTTAACTATGGCTACACCTTC,CASSAGFNYGYTF,NA,TRBV5-4,NA,TRBJ1-2
TGCGCCAGCAGCTTGGGACCAGGGACAGGGGGCAACACTGAAGCTTTCTTT,CASSLGPGTGGNTEAFF,NA,TRBV5-1,TRBD1,TRBJ1-1
TGTGCCAGCAGTTACACGACGGGACTCGGAGCTTTCTTT,CASSYTTGLGAFF,NA,TRBV6-6,NA,TRBJ1-1
TGCGCCAGCAGCTTAACCCCTACGAATTCACCCCTCCACTTT,CASSLTPTNSPLHF,NA,TRBV11-2,NA,TRBJ1-6
TGTGCCAGCAGTTCAGCCTTGGGCAGGGTAGAAACTGAAGCTTTCTTT,CASSSALGRVETEAFF,NA,TRBV27,NA,TRBJ1-1
TGTGCCAGCAGCTTAGGTGGCGTCGGGGATACGCAGTATTTT,CASSLGGVGDTQYF,NA,TRBV11-3,NA,TRBJ2-3
TGTGCCAGCACCACGACAGGGGTTATTGAGACCCAGTACTTC,CASTTTGVIETQYF,NA,TRBV6-5,TRBD1,TRBJ2-5
TGTGCCACCAGGCCAGCGGGAGTGGCAGATACGCAGTATTTT,CATRPAGVADTQYF,once,TRBV24-1,TRBD2,TRBJ2-3
TGTGCCAGCAGCCAGTCCACTAGCGGGGGGCCCACAGATACGCAGTATTTT,CASSQSTSGGPTDTQYF,NA,TRBV3-1/TRBV3-2,TRBD2,TRBJ2-3